The 6 T cell receptor beta chains in this list originate from one sample, sequenced in a study of CD8 T cells in ankylosing spondylitis. Whole-study findings and limits: Typical of ankylosing spondylitis blood, it appeared, was a TCR beta motif of under 10 highly homologous variants.

One entry per CDR3 protein results from TCRdb running MiXCR on the 5' RACE reads. The table has about 700,000 distinct CDR3 sequences, roughly 20% seen once. Their target antigens are unknown. Sample: blood, either unsorted or a sorted T cell fraction (not recorded which). The receptors were sampled from a male donor with ankylosing spondylitis.

The chain couples TRBV10-3 to TRBJ2-3, with 10 bases that match TRBD1. The germline V gene has CDR1 ENHRY and CDR2 SYGVKD. V was clipped by 3 bases and J by 4 bases; unmatched bases: 4. The CDR3 extends over 15 amino acids. The CDR3 spells CAISDRQGASDTQYF. The CDR3 DNA reads TGTGCCATCAGTGATAGACAGGGGGCCTCAGATACGCAGTATTTT.

The chain's CDR3 is CASSVASSRTGYNEQFF. The CDR3 DNA reads as TGTGCCAGCAGCGTAGCATCGTCGAGGACTGGCTACAATGAGCAGTTCTTC. V usage is TRBV9 and J usage is TRBJ2-1; possibly TRBD2 for D (5 bases). Germline-derived CDR1 and CDR2 are SGDLS and YYNGEE. The CDR3 extends over 17 amino acids. Trimming shortened V by 0 bases and J by 3 bases, and 16 bases separated the two germline ends.

The sample holds many counts of this clonotype. The J gene is TRBJ1-2, the V gene TRBV3-1, with D uncertain. Germline V gene lookup returns CDR1 LGHDT and CDR2 YNNKEL (reference sequence). The CDR3 loop spans 12 amino acids. Trimming removed 3 bases at V and 3 bases at J, with 5 bases between. The CDR3 sequence is CASSQPDYGYTF. The CDR3 DNA reads as TGTGCCAGCAGCCAGCCCGACTATGGCTACACCTTC.

This clonotype appeared a few times. V gene TRBV6-2 or TRBV6-3 combines with J gene TRBJ2-1, with D tentatively TRBD2 (6 bases). The CDR3 totals 13 residues. The germline V gene has CDR1 MNHEY and CDR2 SVGEGT. V lost 7 bases, J lost 4 bases, and 11 bases lay in between. CDR3 loop: CASTSGVYNEQFF. DNA for the CDR3: TGTGCCAGCACCTCGGGAGTGTACAATGAGCAGTTCTTC.

This clonotype was seen many times. The junction shows a germline mismatch at one end, possibly a read error. The CDR3 is CASSWDRSYEQYF. The CDR3 DNA reads TGTGCCAGCAGTTGGGACAGGTCCTACGAGCAGTACTTC. V gene TRBV5-1 combines with J gene TRBJ2-7; TRBD1 matches 8 bases. The CDR3 is 13 amino acids. Germline V gene data show CDR1 as SGHRS and CDR2 as YFSETQ.

The rearrangement links TRBV7-2 to TRBJ1-1; possibly TRBD1 for D (5 bases). Germline V gene sequence: CDR1 SGHTA, CDR2 FQGNSA. V lost 2 bases to trimming and J lost 10 bases, with 11 bases between them. The CDR3 is 12 amino acids. CDR3 loop: CASSLSYQGAFF. Here the CDR3 DNA reads TGTGCCAGCAGCTTAAGCTACCAGGGAGCTTTCTTT.